The clone carrying this T cell receptor (beta chain) was seen ten or more times. The entire patient cohort was treatment-naive prior to thyroid surgery. The CDR3 is 15 residues long. V gave up 0 bases and J gave up 9 bases, with 17 bases separating them. CDR1 and CDR2 from the germline V gene are SGHAT and FQNNGV. These data come from a study of metastatic and nonmetastatic thyroid tumors. TCRdb re-called the PCR reads via MiXCR. The sample lists about 62,000 clones; approximately 4.1% were seen once. The origin of this receptor is a female donor with papillary thyroid cancer or a benign thyroid nodule (not recorded which). Some clones in this sample may be carry-over from other donors' samples. This chain connects TRBV11-2 to TRBJ1-1; D is perhaps TRBD1 (5 bases). Sequenced sample: blood. For the CDR3, the DNA is TGTGCCAGCAGCTTAGAGGGGGGTGGGGGGGGTAAAGCTTTCTTT. Translating it yields CASSLEGGGGGKAFF. The variable domain in full, completed from reference TRBV11-2 and TRBJ1-1, reads EAGVAQSPRYKIIEKRQSVAFWCNPISGHATLYWYQQILGQGPKLLIQFQNNGVVDDSQLPKDRFSAERLKGVDSTLKIQPAKLEDSAVYLCASSLEGGGGGKAFFGQGTRLTVV.